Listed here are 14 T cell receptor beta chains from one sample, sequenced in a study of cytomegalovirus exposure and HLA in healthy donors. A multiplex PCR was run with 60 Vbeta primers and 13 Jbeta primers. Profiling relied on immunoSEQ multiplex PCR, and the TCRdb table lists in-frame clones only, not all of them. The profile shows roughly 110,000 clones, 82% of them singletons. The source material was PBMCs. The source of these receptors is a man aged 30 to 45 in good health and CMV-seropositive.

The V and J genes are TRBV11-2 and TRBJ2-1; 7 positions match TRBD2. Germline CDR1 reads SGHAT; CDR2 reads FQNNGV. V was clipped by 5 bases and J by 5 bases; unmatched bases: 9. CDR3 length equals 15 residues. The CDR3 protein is CASSRAGLADNEQFF. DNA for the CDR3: TGTGCCAGCAGCCGGGCGGGGCTAGCGGACAATGAGCAGTTCTTC.

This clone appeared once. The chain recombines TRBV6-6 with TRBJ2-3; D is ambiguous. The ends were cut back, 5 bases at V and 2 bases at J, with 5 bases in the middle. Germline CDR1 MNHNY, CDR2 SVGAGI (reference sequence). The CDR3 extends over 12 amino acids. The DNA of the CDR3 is TGTGCCAGCAGTCCCAACACAGATACGCAGTATTTT. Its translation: CASSPNTDTQYF.

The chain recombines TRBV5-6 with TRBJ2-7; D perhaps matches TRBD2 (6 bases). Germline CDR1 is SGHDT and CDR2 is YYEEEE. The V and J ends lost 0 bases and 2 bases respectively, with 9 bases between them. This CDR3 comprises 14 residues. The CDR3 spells CASSLAGVPYEQYF. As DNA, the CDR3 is TGTGCCAGCAGCTTGGCGGGGGTCCCCTACGAGCAGTACTTC.

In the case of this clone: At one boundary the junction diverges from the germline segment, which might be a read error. This CDR3 is CSSSLPGTVYEQYF. DNA for the CDR3: TGTTCCAGCAGCTTGCCCGGGACAGTCTACGAGCAGTACTTC. This rearrangement joins TRBV7-9 to TRBJ2-7, with 7 positions matching TRBD1. Looked up from germline, CDR1 is SEHNR and CDR2 is FQNEAQ (reference sequence). The CDR3 sequence is 14 residues long.

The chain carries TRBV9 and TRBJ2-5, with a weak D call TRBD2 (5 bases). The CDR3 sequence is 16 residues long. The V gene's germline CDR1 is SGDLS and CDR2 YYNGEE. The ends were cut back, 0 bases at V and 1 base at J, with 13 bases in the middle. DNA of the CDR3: TGTGCCAGCAGCGTAGGAGGGCGGTGGGTCCAAGAGACCCAGTACTTC. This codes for CASSVGGRWVQETQYF.

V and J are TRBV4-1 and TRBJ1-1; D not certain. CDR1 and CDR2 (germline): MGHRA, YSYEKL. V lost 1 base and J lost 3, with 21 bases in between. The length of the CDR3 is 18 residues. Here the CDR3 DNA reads TGCGCCAGCAGCCAAGGCGTTTGGCGCAAAGAGGTTTACACTGAAGCTTTCTTT. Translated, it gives CASSQGVWRKEVYTEAFF.

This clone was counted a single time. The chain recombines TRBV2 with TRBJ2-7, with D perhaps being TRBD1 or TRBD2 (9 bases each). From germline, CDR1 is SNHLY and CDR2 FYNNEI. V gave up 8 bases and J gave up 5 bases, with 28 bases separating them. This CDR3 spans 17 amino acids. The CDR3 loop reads CASGGTGFLAGSHEQYF. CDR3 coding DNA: TGTGCCAGCGGCGGGACAGGGTTCCTAGCGGGGTCCCACGAGCAGTACTTC.

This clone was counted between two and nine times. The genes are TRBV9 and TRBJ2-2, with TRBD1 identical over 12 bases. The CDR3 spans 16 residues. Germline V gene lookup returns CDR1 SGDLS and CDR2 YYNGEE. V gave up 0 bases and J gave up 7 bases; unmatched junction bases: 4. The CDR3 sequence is CASSVGDRGRLGELFF. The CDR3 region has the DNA TGTGCCAGCAGCGTAGGGGACAGGGGGCGTCTCGGGGAGCTGTTTTTT.

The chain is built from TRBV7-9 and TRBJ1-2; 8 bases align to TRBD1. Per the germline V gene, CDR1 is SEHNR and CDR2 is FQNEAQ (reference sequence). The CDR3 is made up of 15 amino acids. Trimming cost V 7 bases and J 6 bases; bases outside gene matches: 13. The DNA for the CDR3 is TGTGCCAGCAACCCTTTTATGACAGGGGTCGATGGCTACACCTTC. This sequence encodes CASNPFMTGVDGYTF.

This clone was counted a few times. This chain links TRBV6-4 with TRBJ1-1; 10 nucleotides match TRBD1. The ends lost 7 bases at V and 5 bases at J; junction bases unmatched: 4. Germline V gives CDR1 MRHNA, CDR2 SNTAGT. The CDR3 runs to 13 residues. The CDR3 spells CASMDRGATEAFF. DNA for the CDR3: TGTGCCAGCATGGACAGGGGGGCAACTGAAGCTTTCTTT.

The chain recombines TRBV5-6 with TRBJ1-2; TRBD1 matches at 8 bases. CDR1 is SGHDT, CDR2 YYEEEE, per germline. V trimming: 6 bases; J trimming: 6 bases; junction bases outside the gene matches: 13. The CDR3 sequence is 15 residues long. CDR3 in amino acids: CASTSTTDRANGYTF. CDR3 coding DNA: TGTGCCAGCACCTCCACCACGGACAGGGCGAATGGCTACACCTTC.

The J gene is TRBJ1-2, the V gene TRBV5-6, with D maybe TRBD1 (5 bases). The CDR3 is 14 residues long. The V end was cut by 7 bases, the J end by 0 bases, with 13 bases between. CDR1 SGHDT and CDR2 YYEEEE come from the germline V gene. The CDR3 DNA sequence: TGTGCCAGCCGACGACCGGGGGCTAACTATGGCTACACCTTC. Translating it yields CASRRPGANYGYTF.

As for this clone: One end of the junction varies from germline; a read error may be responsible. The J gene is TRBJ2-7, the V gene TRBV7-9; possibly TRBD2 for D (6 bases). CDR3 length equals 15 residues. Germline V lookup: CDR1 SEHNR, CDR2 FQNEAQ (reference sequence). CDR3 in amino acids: CSSSDDRDFSYEQYF. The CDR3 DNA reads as TGTTCCAGCAGTGACGACCGGGACTTCTCCTACGAGCAGTACTTC. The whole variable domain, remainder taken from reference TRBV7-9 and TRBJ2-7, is DTGVSQNPRHKITKRGQNVTFRCDPISEHNRLYWYRQTLGQGPEFLTYFQNEAQLEKSRLLSDRFSAERPKGSFSTLEIQRTEQGDSAMYLCSSSDDRDFSYEQYFGPGTRLTVT.

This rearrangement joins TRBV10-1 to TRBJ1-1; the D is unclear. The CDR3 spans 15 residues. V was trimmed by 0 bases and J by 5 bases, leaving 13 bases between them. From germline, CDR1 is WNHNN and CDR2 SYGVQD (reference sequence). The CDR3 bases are TGCGCCAGCAGTGAGTCCCCGGAGATAACGACTGAAGCTTTCTTT. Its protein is CASSESPEITTEAFF.